This TCR beta chain was identified in a study of cytomegalovirus exposure and HLA in healthy donors (dated by TCRdb to 2016 to 2017). Context from the whole study: According to a later analysis, the 100 to 150 validation repertoires were produced on the same platform as the 680 or so repertoires of the first cohort. High-throughput TCR immunosequencing, statistical association of individual TCRs with disease status, and machine learning were combined to predict cytomegalovirus infection status. In addition to the first cohort of roughly 700 subjects, a separate validation cohort of 130 or so different subjects was used. The aim of the study was to test whether cataloging public T cell receptors could identify signatures of past pathogen exposure. The paper as a whole reports these results and caveats: A later analysis lacked HLA typing for the validation cohort, so it scored co-occurrence in that cohort across all 110 or so repertoires. A later analysis found that TCRs clustered in the first cohort also tended to co-occur in the roughly 120 validation repertoires, with approximately 95% of cluster scores above 0. The authors suggested that the approach could potentially be generalized to other disease states and immunological phenotypes. While some public TCRs were present in many individuals, most TCR sequences turned up only very rarely across donors. The study gave a list of under 200 TCR beta chains associated with cytomegalovirus. In both the original and validation cohorts, the classifier was reported to diagnose cytomegalovirus status with high specificity and sensitivity. A few of the identified cytomegalovirus-associated TCR beta chains were confirmed in vitro to be specific for cytomegalovirus antigens.

The receptor library was made with the immunoSEQ multiplex PCR assay. In the paper's pipeline: A statistical classification framework was built for diagnosing cytomegalovirus status from the catalog of TCR beta chain sequences. Drawn from immuneACCESS, this table holds only the in-frame rearrangements with V and J called that TCRdb kept. Clones are partly lost; checked studies trace under half to an unresolved V gene and leave the rest unexplained. D and trimming were read from the DNA, whereas the V and J calls and clone size are those reported in that table. The sample table records 120,000 or so clones; 70% to 90% of these occur just once. The ten most abundant clones make up under 2.5% of the sample. The donors belonged to the validation cohort of under 150 subjects, which was separate from the roughly 700-subject first cohort. As to this clone: Its binding antigen is unknown. Base qualities are not at hand, and no much larger clone is one base apart.

For CDR1 and CDR2, the germline V gene lists SNHLY and FYNNEI. V is clipped by 6 bases and J by 7 bases, and the sequence between their germline boundaries is 12 bases long. Including cysteine and phenylalanine, the CDR3 has 12 amino acids. The read is trimmed to its CDR3 DNA, 36 bases read in frame from base 1. The sequenced material came from PBMCs. This TCR was recovered from a woman in her thirties in good health and CMV-seronegative. The chain was built from TRBV2 and TRBJ1-2; there is no confident call for the D gene. The CDR3 protein sequence reads: CASSAGYTGYTF. The nucleotides read TGTGCCAGCAGCGCGGGCTACACTGGCTACACCTTC.